The sequence of this T cell receptor beta chain was determined in a study of cytomegalovirus exposure and HLA in healthy donors (dated 2017 in TCRdb). As for the study more broadly: According to an earlier analysis of 587 of the donors, about 180 million T cells yielded 90 million to 140 million unique TCR beta sequences and about 300 Gb of sequence data. The number of donors typed differed by locus, with roughly 620-640 for A, B, C, DRB1 and DQB1, approximately 500 for DQA1, 600 to 610 for DPA1, and some 450 for DPB1. In an earlier analysis of roughly 540 of the donors, high-throughput TCR beta sequencing was used to judge whether each TCR beta V gene segment behaved as functional or pseudogenic. Rather than drawing on any new phenotypic data, the later analysis identified candidate immune exposures from TCR beta sequences and the way those sequences occurred across donors. Along with the roughly 700-subject first cohort, a separate validation cohort of over a hundred different subjects was used. Alongside the repertoire data, information on donor age, sex, ethnicity and CMV serostatus was compiled. Around 320 gigabases of sequencing data and approximately 93 million unique TCR sequences were included in an early release covering about 700 HLA-typed donors. Every discovery cohort repertoire had been produced on one sequencing platform. High-throughput TCR immunosequencing, statistical association of individual TCRs with disease status, and machine learning were combined to predict cytomegalovirus infection status. Because of strong linkage in the cohort, 5 or 6 DR-DQ haplotypes were treated as single units for association and clustering. A later genetic analysis used genome-wide SNP genotypes for about 65% of the roughly 670 donors, treating that subset as a discovery cohort. The study used immunosequencing to profile the T cell repertoires of 666 subjects and linked those repertoires to cytomegalovirus serostatus. On average, over 200,000 unique TCR beta nucleotide sequences were sequenced per donor among 300 to 500 genotyped donors of the cohort, with roughly 18% of those sequences being non-productive. Of the 398 genotyped donors, roughly 80% fell in the genetic ancestry cluster associated with self-reported Caucasian donors. Both class I and class II loci were covered by HLA typing, at four-digit resolution. The study aimed to test whether signatures of past pathogen exposure could be identified by cataloging public T cell receptors. To study patterns of TCR occurrence, a later analysis re-analyzed previously published TCR beta repertoires from 700 or so donors and added high-resolution HLA genotyping. Summary of the overall study and its limitations: A further reported finding was that TCR beta sequences accurately predicted the HLA-A and HLA-B alleles for most subjects in the first cohort. Over 15 rarely observed V segments, including chromosome 9 orphons, were excluded from the earlier analysis of about 610 of the donors because counts were too low. In a later analysis, HLA-associated TCR beta chains showed more clonal expansion and lower generation probabilities than non-associated chains that were equally common. According to a later analysis, TCR association rates differed among HLA loci, with DRB1 alleles showing the most associated TCRs and HLA-C alleles showing the fewest. The sequencing pipeline was judged likely to have produced a cluster of highly shared sequence variants as a technical artifact. The presence/absence analyses assumed that sequencing depth was roughly uniform across donors, and that assumption may not be true. A later analysis associated approximately 17,000 TCR beta sequences with specific HLA alleles at a false discovery rate of 0.05. Across donors, most TCR sequences were observed very rarely, whereas some public TCRs were present in many individuals. A later analysis found that most CMV-associated TCR beta chains appeared HLA-restricted, with HLA associations seemingly driven largely by CMV exposure. When HLA alleles, especially DR and DQ, strongly co-occurred, attributing TCR associations to individual alleles was difficult. In the study, approximately 160 TCR beta chains were listed as associated with cytomegalovirus. Immune exposure information for the cohort was limited to CMV serostatus. An association between a missense DCLRE1C variant and V-gene and J-gene trimming of TCR beta chains was found in a later genetic analysis and replicated in an independent cohort. The authors suggested that the approach could potentially be generalized to other disease states and immunological phenotypes. Compared with the 666-donor mean, donors in an Asian-associated ancestry cluster had fewer N-insertions in productive TCRs, according to a later genetic analysis. HLA typing was unavailable for some donors at each locus, so association tests used only the typed subset. This cohort had only TCR beta chains sequenced, and the lack of alpha or paired-chain data limited which features could be detected. Linkage disequilibrium might explain the correlated functional status among segregating V segments, but an unknown experimental factor could not be excluded. An earlier analysis of approximately 590 of the donors showed that most TCR beta V segments appeared in productive rearrangements either about 87% or about 30% of the time, which broadly matched IMGT annotations. Because the 87-base-pair reads could not distinguish some IMGT-functional V segments, including TRBV6-2 and TRBV6-3, those segments were excluded. In a later analysis, several top co-occurrence clusters were reported to appear linked to parvovirus B19, influenza, CMV and Epstein-Barr virus. Three of the identified cytomegalovirus-associated TCR beta chains were confirmed in vitro to be specific for cytomegalovirus antigens. The classifier was reported to diagnose cytomegalovirus status with high specificity and sensitivity in both the original cohort and the validation cohort.

The library was made by the immunoSEQ multiplex PCR assay. For the multiplex PCR, a mixture combining 60 forward primers for TCR Vbeta segments and 13 reverse primers for TCR Jbeta segments was used. The CDR3 region of rearranged TCR beta genes was amplified from genomic DNA by a multiplex PCR assay. The Illumina HiSeq System was used to sequence the amplified TCR beta libraries as 87-base-pair reads. The study's processing was this. In a later analysis, roughly 80 million unique TCR beta chains were counted across the roughly 700 repertoires, and approximately 11 million of these chains were shared by at least two donors. Raw reads were error-corrected and collapsed into unique sequences with a nearest-neighbor algorithm that merged closely related sequences to remove PCR and sequencing errors. To assign V, D and J gene segments, CDR3 sequences were aligned to IMGT reference sequences. For a sequence to be retained, a match of at least six nucleotides was required to both a V gene segment and a J gene segment. A rearrangement was called productive if the CDR3 had no stop codons and remained in frame with V and J, and every other rearrangement was called non-productive. Following IMGT convention, CDR3 was defined as the stretch from the second conserved V-encoded cysteine to the conserved J-encoded phenylalanine. In an earlier analysis of approximately 500 of the donors, sequences lacking an unambiguous match to a single V gene segment were excluded. In an earlier analysis of roughly 500 of the donors, V segments were called functional above 56.7% productive rearrangements and were called segregating when the between-donor standard deviation exceeded 5%. A statistical classification framework was built to diagnose cytomegalovirus status from the catalog of TCR beta chain sequences. In a later analysis, V and J genes were assigned by comparing TCR nucleotide sequences against IMGT/GENE-DB human TR gene sequences. A later analysis assigned CDR3 sequences and most-parsimonious VDJ recombination scenarios with the TCRdist pipeline. In a later analysis, each TCR beta chain was defined by its CDR3 amino acid sequence together with its V-gene family, and reads lacking a unique V-gene family were excluded. To address suspected cross-contamination and a sequencing artifact, a later analysis removed 592 highly shared, low-generation-probability nucleotide sequences. In a later analysis, a clonal expansion index for each public chain was calculated from normalized within-repertoire ranks of inferred template counts. Generation probabilities in a later analysis came from a VDJ recombination model fitted to out-of-frame rearrangements, and those results were checked against IGoR. A later analysis scored TCR-TCR, TCR-HLA and TCR-CMV co-occurrence with hypergeometric tests, applying a repertoire-size bias correction to TCR pairs. In a later analysis, false discovery rates were estimated by permuting HLA or CMV assignments 20 times. In a later analysis, co-occurring TCRs were grouped with DBSCAN, and TCRdist sequence similarity was added when clustering was performed within HLA-allele-positive subsets. Repertoires with fewer than 30,000 or more than 120,000 public chains, plus five repertoires with anomalous nucleotide sharing, were excluded from co-occurrence clustering. The source is immuneACCESS, and TCRdb retained only in-frame sequences with V and J called. Part of the clones is not carried over; for the studies checked, unresolved V genes explain less than half of this, and the remainder is unexplained. D and trimming come from the DNA, and the V and J calls and clone size come from that table. The sample yields more than 45,000 clones; roughly four fifths were counted once. The ten largest clones represent roughly 1.5% of the sample.

The cohort consisted of 670 or so healthy bone marrow donors. At the time of sampling, all cohort members were nominally healthy, though unrecorded immune exposures were likely present. The donor was CMV seronegative and belonged to the group of 380 or so seronegative cohort members. Every donor gave a peripheral blood sample, and the peripheral blood mononuclear cells from that sample were used for TCR beta sequencing. The Qiagen DNeasy Blood Extraction Kit was used to extract genomic DNA from the blood cell samples. After removal of 4 bases from V and 6 bases from J, the junction retains 7 bases not matched to a gene. Sequences SGHTA (CDR1) and FQGNSA (CDR2) are obtained from the germline V gene. The CDR3 holds 14 amino acids from the cysteine to the phenylalanine. Solely the CDR3 DNA is kept, with 42 bases framed from the first base. In regard to this clone: Its antigen is unknown. Base quality data are lacking; no much larger clone is found one base away.

The V and J segments used are TRBV7-2 and TRBJ2-7; 9 central bases correspond to TRBD1. The receptor was derived from a man younger than 45 in good health and CMV-seronegative. Sequenced material: PBMCs. The sequenced DNA: TGTGCCAGCAGCTCCGGGACAGGGAACCGCGAGCAGTACTTC. This codes for CASSSGTGNREQYF.